Below are 30 T cell receptor beta chains sequenced from a single sample in a study of T-cell memory formation after mild COVID-19. TCRdb re-derived calls from the 5' RACE reads in MiXCR, one entry per CDR3 protein. The data hold about 170,000 distinct CDR3 sequences, with approximately 12% observed a single time. The sequenced material came from PBMCs or a T cell subset sorted from them (not recorded which). These receptors all come from a man aged 18 to 30 who had mild COVID-19 (a few samples of this study predate the infection). Cell type and time point are not known.

For this clonotype: One end of the junction varies from germline; a read error may be responsible. The CDR3 nucleotides read TGTGCCAGCAGCTTGGATCCCACCGGGGAGCTGATTTTT. Translation: CASSLDPTGELIF. The rearrangement uses TRBV7-3 and TRBJ2-2; TRBD2 is a possible D gene (5 bases). This CDR3 comprises 13 residues. The germline V gene has CDR1 SGHTA and CDR2 FQGTGA.

This clonotype was detected only a few times. The chain recombines TRBV9 with TRBJ2-5; 7 bases line up with TRBD1. The CDR3 contains 15 residues. Germline CDR1 reads SGDLS; CDR2 reads YYNGEE. The junction had 5 bases not matched to a gene; V was cut back by 0 bases and J by 3 bases. The CDR3 reads CASSVAPGGKETQYF. CDR3 sequence (DNA): TGTGCCAGCAGCGTAGCCCCAGGGGGAAAAGAGACCCAGTACTTC.

The chain combines TRBV5-4 with TRBJ2-4; D is ambiguous. The CDR3 is made up of 16 amino acids. Looked up from germline, CDR1 is SGHNT and CDR2 is YYREEE (reference sequence). Between the trimmed V and J ends, which lost 0 bases and 0 bases, there was a span of 10 bases. The CDR3 DNA sequence: TGTGCCAGCAGCTTGGTCGGATTACTAGCCAAAAACATTCAGTACTTC. Protein product: CASSLVGLLAKNIQYF.

This clonotype was detected a few times. The chain joins TRBV4-3 to TRBJ1-1, with D possibly matching TRBD1 (5 bases). V shed 0 bases and J shed 8 bases, with 10 bases lying between them. The CDR3 has 13 amino acids. Germline CDR1 LGHNA, CDR2 YSLEER. The CDR3 bases are TGCGCCAGCAGCCAAGATCTTGCAGGGGAAGCTTTCTTT. Amino acids: CASSQDLAGEAFF.

The gene calls are TRBV2 and TRBJ1-5; D is unclear. CDR1 is SNHLY, CDR2 FYNNEI, per germline. The CDR3 totals 14 residues. V was pared by 0 bases and J by 7 bases, with 10 bases between. CDR3 in amino acids: CASSEAMGRQPQHF. The CDR3 DNA sequence: TGTGCCAGCAGTGAAGCAATGGGGAGACAGCCCCAGCATTTT.

This clonotype showed up just a few times. The J gene is TRBJ2-3, the V gene TRBV9; 12 bases match TRBD2. V gave up 0 bases and J gave up 1 base; unmatched junction bases: 3. CDR1 is SGDLS, CDR2 YYNGEE, per germline. This CDR3 is built from 17 residues. The chain's CDR3 is CASSVARLAGGTDTQYF. CDR3 nucleotides: TGTGCCAGCAGCGTAGCTCGACTAGCGGGGGGCACAGATACGCAGTATTTT.

This rearrangement joins TRBV5-1 to TRBJ2-3; 7 nucleotides line up with TRBD2. Germline CDR1 and CDR2: SGHRS and YFSETQ. The trim removed 3 bases at V and 8 bases at J, leaving 9 bases unmatched. The CDR3 has 14 residues. The CDR3 DNA sequence: TGCGCCAGCAGCTGGGAGCGGGGTTATGGTACGCAGTATTTT. Its translation: CASSWERGYGTQYF. The full variable domain, with the rest looked up from reference TRBV5-1 and TRBJ2-3, is KAGVTQTPRYLIKTRGQQVTLSCSPISGHRSVSWYQQTPGQGLQFLFEYFSETQRNKGNFPGRFSGRQFSNSRSEMNVSTLELGDSALYLCASSWERGYGTQYFGPGTRLTVL.

This clonotype was detected only a few times. The genes are TRBV25-1 and TRBJ1-2; D may be TRBD1 (6 bases). Trimming removed 5 bases from V and 5 bases from J, with 21 bases in between. CDR1 MGHDK and CDR2 SYGVNS come from the germline V gene. This CDR3 is built from 16 residues. The CDR3 sequence: CASSSPQGTEPYGYTF. The CDR3 coding sequence is TGTGCCAGCAGTTCGCCACAGGGCACGGAACCATATGGCTACACCTTC.

The chain is built from TRBV7-9 and TRBJ1-1; no firm D call. CDR1 SEHNR and CDR2 FQNEAQ come from the germline V gene (reference sequence). V was cut by 5 bases and J by 5 bases, with 12 bases left in between. The length of the CDR3 is 13 residues. The CDR3 loop reads CASSTQARTEAFF. CDR3 nucleotides: TGTGCCAGCAGCACCCAGGCCCGGACTGAAGCTTTCTTT.

This clonotype was seen ten or more times. The V call is TRBV7-3, the J call TRBJ2-3; D possibly corresponds to TRBD1 (5 bases). The germline CDR1 and CDR2 sequences are SGHTA and FQGTGA. CDR3 size: 15 residues. Trimming left V 1 base short and J 1 base short, with 9 bases between. The CDR3 is CASSLNGHGTDTQYF. The CDR3 nucleotides are TGTGCCAGCAGCTTAAACGGACATGGCACAGATACGCAGTATTTT.

In its sample, this clonotype was seen a few times. V is TRBV4-1 and J is TRBJ1-4, with TRBD1 as a possible D gene (6 bases). Trimming pared 10 bases from V and 7 bases from J, leaving 22 bases between. CDR3 size: 15 residues. CDR1 and CDR2 (germline): MGHRA, YSYEKL. CDR3 DNA sequence: TGCGCCACCGCGAGGGGGGGGCAACGGGGTGAAAAACTGTTTTTT. This gives the protein CATARGGQRGEKLFF.

Only a few counts were recorded for this clonotype. The rearrangement joins TRBV7-3 to TRBJ2-3; D gene unclear. V dropped 5 bases and J dropped 0 bases, with 15 bases sitting between them. CDR3 length: 16 residues. The germline V gene has CDR1 SGHTA and CDR2 FQGTGA. The CDR3 nucleotides are TGTGCCAGCAGCATAAATGGACCAACCAGCACAGATACGCAGTATTTT. It yields the protein CASSINGPTSTDTQYF.

This clonotype was seen only a few times. V and J are TRBV6-2 or TRBV6-3 and TRBJ2-7, with 9 nucleotides matching TRBD1. Germline V gene sequence: CDR1 MNHEY, CDR2 SVGEGT. This CDR3 spans 17 amino acids. Trimming removed 6 bases from V and 1 base from J; junction bases left unmatched: 13. DNA of the CDR3: TGTGCCAGCAGATCCCGGGACAGGGCATGGGAATCCTACGAGCAGTACTTC. Amino acids: CASRSRDRAWESYEQYF.

This chain joins TRBV10-3 and TRBJ1-3; TRBD1 might be the D (5 bases). CDR1 is ENHRY, CDR2 SYGVKD, per germline. CDR3 length equals 13 residues. With 7 bases removed from V and 0 bases from J, the gap between germline ends came to 7 bases. The CDR3 DNA sequence: TGTGCCATCAAGACAGCCTCTGGAAACACCATATATTTT. Translation: CAIKTASGNTIYF.

In this sample, this clonotype turned up a few times. The rearrangement uses TRBV5-1 and TRBJ2-7; D unresolved. Germline CDR1 reads SGHRS; CDR2 reads YFSETQ. The CDR3 is made up of 14 amino acids. The V end was cut by 4 bases, the J end by 5 bases, with 16 bases between. For the CDR3, the DNA is TGCGCCAGCAGCCCTAGACAATCTCTACACGAGCAGTACTTC. This sequence encodes CASSPRQSLHEQYF.

This clonotype has a handful of counts. J is TRBJ2-5 and V is TRBV10-1, with TRBD1 identical over 8 bases. CDR3 length equals 16 residues. Trimming at V came to 0 bases and at J to 5 bases, leaving 8 bases not matched to a gene. The germline gives CDR1 WNHNN, CDR2 SYGVQD (reference sequence). CDR3 sequence: CASSESTRGDRETQYF. CDR3 coding DNA: TGCGCCAGCAGTGAGTCGACTCGCGGGGACAGGGAGACCCAGTACTTC.

The chain joins TRBV5-5 to TRBJ1-1, with D perhaps matching TRBD1 (5 bases). V shed 4 bases and J shed 5 bases, with 12 bases lying between them. The CDR3 is 13 amino acids. Germline CDR1 and CDR2: SGHKS and YYEKEE (reference sequence). This CDR3 is CASSMLGRTEAFF. In nucleotides, the CDR3 is TGTGCCAGCAGCATGCTGGGGCGGACTGAAGCTTTCTTT.

This chain connects TRBV11-2 to TRBJ2-5; TRBD2 matches at 12 bases. The junction had 8 bases not matched to a gene; V was cut back by 5 bases and J by 1 base. The CDR3 spans 17 residues. The V gene's germline CDR1 is SGHAT and CDR2 FQNNGV. In DNA, the CDR3 is TGTGCCAGCAGCCCGCACCTGACTAGCGGGGGCCAAGAGACCCAGTACTTC. It translates to CASSPHLTSGGQETQYF.

The chain carries TRBV7-9 and TRBJ2-3, with D possibly called TRBD1 or TRBD2 (5 bases each). V lost 6 bases and J lost 2, with 21 bases in between. This CDR3 is 17 amino acids long. The germline gives CDR1 SEHNR, CDR2 FQNEAQ (reference sequence). CDR3 amino acids: CASSKGLTREATDTQYF. For the CDR3, the DNA is TGTGCCAGCAGTAAGGGGTTAACTAGGGAAGCCACAGATACGCAGTATTTT.

The J gene is TRBJ2-3, the V gene TRBV7-2; 13 bases are a match to TRBD2. The germline V gene has CDR1 SGHTA and CDR2 FQGNSA. This CDR3 comprises 15 residues. The V gene end was trimmed by 3 bases and the J gene end by 6 bases; junction bases not matched to a gene: 3. The CDR3 region is CASSFQTSGGDTQYF. CDR3 nucleotides: TGTGCCAGCAGCTTCCAGACTAGCGGGGGGGATACGCAGTATTTT.

In this sample, this clonotype turned up a few times. This chain uses TRBV20-1 with TRBJ1-2; unclear D gene. The CDR3 is 11 amino acids. Germline V CDR1 and CDR2: DFQATT, SNEGSKA (reference sequence). Trimming pared 3 bases from V and 10 bases from J, leaving 12 bases between. CDR3 in amino acids: CSASTPADYTF. CDR3 DNA sequence: TGCAGTGCTAGCACACCCGCCGACTACACCTTC.

The chain uses TRBV3-1 and TRBJ1-2; no definite D call. The CDR3 has 12 amino acids. Germline lookup yields CDR1 LGHDT and CDR2 YNNKEL (reference sequence). Trimming shortened V by 0 bases and J by 8 bases, and 7 bases separated the two germline ends. The CDR3 DNA is TGTGCCAGCAGCCAAGAACTCCAAGGCTACACCTTC. Amino acid sequence: CASSQELQGYTF.

This chain uses TRBV6-6 with TRBJ1-2; D not certain. V gave up 2 bases and J gave up 3 bases, with 4 bases separating them. From germline, CDR1 is MNHNY and CDR2 SVGAGI (reference sequence). The CDR3 loop spans 12 amino acids. The CDR3 region is CASSYGHYGYTF. The CDR3, as DNA: TGTGCCAGCAGTTACGGACACTATGGCTACACCTTC.

A few counts support this clonotype. The chain has TRBV15 and TRBJ1-4; no clear D. The V and J ends lost 5 bases and 7 bases respectively, with 8 bases between them. The germline V gene has CDR1 LNHNV and CDR2 YYDKDF (reference sequence). The CDR3 has 12 amino acids. CDR3 DNA sequence: TGTGCCACCAGCGGGGTCCGTGAAAAACTGTTTTTT. Its protein product is CATSGVREKLFF.

This clonotype was observed a few times. The gene calls are TRBV20-1 and TRBJ2-3; TRBD1 matches at 8 bases. The V gene's germline CDR1 is DFQATT and CDR2 SNEGSKA (reference sequence). The CDR3 consists of 15 residues. J gave up 3 bases and V 5 bases, and 10 bases lay outside the gene matches. The CDR3 loop reads CSARTHRGRTDTQYF. In DNA form, the CDR3 reads TGCAGTGCTCGTACGCACAGGGGGAGGACAGATACGCAGTATTTT.

The J gene is TRBJ2-3, the V gene TRBV27; D gene uncertain. The V and J ends lost 6 bases and 1 base respectively, with 20 bases between them. Germline CDR1 and CDR2: MNHEY and SMNVEV (reference sequence). There are 17 residues in the CDR3. CDR3: CASSFRLRESGTDTQYF. The DNA for the CDR3 is TGTGCCAGCAGCTTCCGCCTCCGAGAGTCGGGCACAGATACGCAGTATTTT.

This chain uses TRBV6-2 or TRBV6-3 with TRBJ2-3; D gene ambiguous. V shed 7 bases and J shed 6 bases, with 11 bases lying between them. The CDR3 extends over 12 amino acids. Germline CDR1 is MNHEY and CDR2 is SVGEGT. CDR3 nucleotides: TGTGCCAGCACCCAAAGGCCGGATACGCAGTATTTT. It yields the protein CASTQRPDTQYF.

The V and J genes are TRBV10-3 and TRBJ1-1; 7 bases line up with TRBD1. The V gene end was trimmed by 5 bases and the J gene end by 5 bases; junction bases not matched to a gene: 8. Per the germline V gene, CDR1 is ENHRY and CDR2 is SYGVKD. The CDR3 length is 14 residues. For the CDR3, the DNA is TGTGCCATCAGTTACTTGGAGGGGGCGACTGAAGCTTTCTTT. As protein: CAISYLEGATEAFF.

J is TRBJ2-5 and V is TRBV4-3; D remains ambiguous. Trimming left V 3 bases short and J 5 bases short, with 10 bases between. The germline gives CDR1 LGHNA, CDR2 YSLEER. The CDR3 has 13 amino acids. CDR3 protein: CASSHDWRETQYF. CDR3 coding DNA: TGCGCCAGCAGCCACGATTGGCGGGAGACCCAGTACTTC.

The chain links TRBV6-6 to TRBJ2-3; D perhaps matches TRBD1 (5 bases). From germline, CDR1 is MNHNY and CDR2 SVGAGI (reference sequence). The V and J ends lost 3 bases and 2 bases respectively, with 9 bases between them. This CDR3 contains 14 residues. CDR3 sequence (DNA): TGTGCCAGCAGTTATCAACAGGACACAGATACGCAGTATTTT. This codes for CASSYQQDTDTQYF.